Sequencing of this T cell receptor beta chain was carried out in a study of cytomegalovirus exposure and HLA in healthy donors. Study-wide background: A previous analysis identified 100 million or so unique TCR beta sequences derived from roughly 180 million T cells. Among 398 genotyped donors, 80% to 90% fell in the Caucasian-associated ancestry cluster. Notes on the study in general: Across HLA loci, a later analysis found differing TCR association rates, with DRB1 most and HLA-C fewest.

To note about this clone: The antigen is undetermined.

Primers: 60 Vbeta forward and 13 Jbeta reverse. Authors' processing steps: Among the unique TCR beta chains that a later analysis counted, 70 million to 85 million in all, roughly 10 million were shared. Sequenced by immunoSEQ multiplex PCR; TCRdb stores in-frame clones only, minus some. The V and J calls and clone size come from that table; D and trimming were worked out from the DNA. The table includes some 140,000 clones, around 80% detected once. The source of this sequence is a woman in her forties or fifties in good health and CMV-seropositive. The sequencing sample was made of PBMCs.

The CDR3 loop is CASSLTLANYGYTF. CDR3 nucleotides: TGTGCCAGCAGTCTGACACTCGCTAACTATGGCTACACCTTC. The V gene is TRBV6-5, the J gene TRBJ1-2; D remains ambiguous. V shed 5 bases and J shed 0 bases, with 10 bases lying between them. The germline CDR1 and CDR2 sequences are MNHEY and SVGAGI. The CDR3 is 14 residues long.